This T cell receptor beta chain was obtained from a study of beta chain features in type 1 diabetes. Study outcomes and limitations: Shorter templates might be favored by PCR, equally in patients and controls. Type 1 diabetes patients had fewer VDJ junction insertions and more deletions. TCRB rearrangement may or may not be influenced by HLA type; here this remained unresolved. In every one of the four CD4+ subsets, TCRB CDR3s were moderately but significantly shorter in Type 1 diabetes patients.

This clone was seen a handful of times. Its antigen is as yet unknown. Germline CDR1 and CDR2: SGHVS and FNYEAQ. The J segment lost 4 bases and the V segment lost 1 base, leaving 8 bases of the junction unmatched. This CDR3 is built from 17 residues. The sequenced template was cDNA made from the entire isolated RNA. The table came from immunoSEQ multiplex PCR; TCRdb's copy has only in-frame clones and leaves some out. The sample carries fewer than 250,000 clones, about 10% recorded once. The clonotype originates from a woman between 18 and 29 years old in good health. Sequenced sample: naive CD4+ T cells from blood. The chain combines TRBV7-6 with TRBJ2-1; the match to TRBD1 covers 9 bases. This CDR3 reads CASSLVPGQGLYNEQFF. The CDR3 DNA sequence: TGTGCCAGCAGCTTAGTACCCGGACAGGGGCTGTACAATGAGCAGTTCTTC.